Sequencing of this T cell receptor beta chain was carried out in a study of CD8+ T cells in alopecia areata. Study at large: Severity among treated patients was scored by the percentage of scalp area affected.

Findings and caveats of the study: During tofacitinib treatment, many expanded lesional clones remained in scalp and blood.

As to this clone: Its antigen is unidentified.

It was cDNA, reverse transcribed from extracted RNA, that served as the sequencing template. The method was immunoSEQ multiplex PCR; TCRdb's version includes in-frame clones alone and lacks a portion of them. Here the sample spans roughly 92,000 clones, just over 70% being singletons. The CDR3 spans 16 residues. Trimming removed 10 bases from V and 4 bases from J, with 22 bases in between. Germline V gene sequence: CDR1 SNHLY, CDR2 FYNNEI. Treatment noted: oral pan-JAK inhibitor, 5-10 mg twice daily. Obtained from alopecia areata patients were lesional scalp punch biopsies along with peripheral blood. From PBMCs, CD4+ and CD8+ T cells were sorted.

The chain has TRBV2 and TRBJ2-2, with a tentative D call TRBD2 (6 bases). This clonotype was sampled from a human donor with alopecia areata. The sample consisted of CD8+ T cells sorted from blood, taken between weeks 43 and 45, from a patient treated with tofacitinib. The CDR3 coding sequence is TGTGCCACCATGGGCGAGGCCGGGGGACTCACCGGGGAGCTGTTTTTT. It translates to CATMGEAGGLTGELFF.